This passage covers 14 T cell receptor beta chains from one sample sequenced in a study of blood T cells in healthy people across ages. The authors ran a second PCR of 7 to 11 cycles using a sample-barcoded 5' primer and a J-beta primer mix. TCRdb passed the 5' RACE reads through MiXCR, listing each CDR3 protein once. The table records 1.5 million to 2 million distinct CDR3 sequences, roughly 43% of them present only once. Sequencing was done on a sample of blood. The origin of the receptors is a human donor in good health.

The CDR3 bases are TGCAGTGCAACGACCAGCGGAGATACGCAGTATTTT. Translation: CSATTSGDTQYF. V usage is TRBV20-1 and J usage is TRBJ2-3, with D perhaps TRBD2 (5 bases). The CDR3 totals 12 residues. The V gene lost 6 bases and the J gene lost 5 bases, with 12 bases spanning the gap. Germline V CDR1 and CDR2: DFQATT, SNEGSKA (reference sequence).

The chain uses TRBV9 and TRBJ2-4, with D hard to call. The V gene lost 0 bases and the J gene lost 3 bases, with 10 bases spanning the gap. CDR1 is SGDLS and CDR2 is YYNGEE in the germline V gene. This CDR3 region has 15 residues. CDR3 nucleotides: TGTGCCAGCAGCGTAGAAGAGCCTAACAAAAACATTCAGTACTTC. It specifies CASSVEEPNKNIQYF. The full variable domain, with the rest looked up from reference TRBV9 and TRBJ2-4, is DSGVTQTPKHLITATGQRVTLRCSPRSGDLSVYWYQQSLDQGLQFLIQYYNGEERAKGNILERFSAQQFPDLHSELNLSSLELGDSALYFCASSVEEPNKNIQYFGAGTRLSVL.

This clonotype occurred a few times. The chain uses TRBV20-1 and TRBJ2-5; D remains unclear. The CDR3 extends over 15 amino acids. Germline V CDR1 and CDR2: DFQATT, SNEGSKA (reference sequence). V was clipped by 0 bases and J by 5 bases, with 16 bases between them. The CDR3 sequence: CSARDRIGASETQYF. CDR3 sequence (DNA): TGCAGTGCTAGAGATCGGATTGGAGCATCTGAGACCCAGTACTTC.

The rearrangement joins TRBV6-5 to TRBJ2-7, with 7 bases lining up with TRBD1. Germline CDR1 and CDR2: MNHEY and SVGAGI. The ends lost 6 bases at V and 4 bases at J; junction bases unmatched: 9. The length of the CDR3 is 14 residues. In DNA form, the CDR3 reads TGTGCCAGCAGGAGGGTCAGGGGGTTGTACGAGCAGTACTTC. This translates into CASRRVRGLYEQYF.

The table lists this clonotype with a few counts. The chain couples TRBV29-1 to TRBJ2-1; the match to TRBD2 covers 13 bases. CDR1 is SQVTM, CDR2 ANQGSEA, per germline. The CDR3 consists of 15 residues. The ends lost 6 bases at V and 9 bases at J; junction bases unmatched: 11. The CDR3 region is CSVLPGLAGYFEQFF. In DNA, the CDR3 is TGCAGCGTCTTACCGGGACTAGCGGGGTACTTTGAGCAGTTCTTC.

J is TRBJ2-4 and V is TRBV7-2; D call uncertain. The J call may be faulty, since TRBJ2-7 better matches the DNA end. Germline assignment: CDR1 SGHTA and CDR2 FQGNSA. The CDR3 is 14 residues long. The CDR3 region is CASSLTQLVYEQYF. CDR3 DNA: TGTGCCAGCAGCTTAACACAGTTGGTTTACGAGCAGTACTTC.

V and J are TRBV4-1 and TRBJ2-5, with D tentatively TRBD1 (5 bases). Germline loops: CDR1 MGHRA, CDR2 YSYEKL. The V and J ends lost 4 bases and 11 bases respectively, with 23 bases between them. This CDR3 region has 15 residues. CDR3 in DNA: TGCGCCAGCAGCCCCCGGACGGAACAGGCCTTGGAGCAGTACTTC. It yields the protein CASSPRTEQALEQYF.

On this clonotype: Germline is not matched at one junction end, which may reflect a read error. This sequence joins TRBV6-6 and TRBJ2-1; 7 nucleotides align to TRBD2. The CDR3 spans 15 residues. Germline V gene sequence: CDR1 MNHNY, CDR2 SVGAGI (reference sequence). The CDR3 loop is CASTPGEGPYNGQFF. The CDR3 nucleotides are TGTGCCAGCACCCCCGGGGAGGGACCATACAATGGGCAGTTCTTC.

The rearrangement uses TRBV20-1 and TRBJ1-2; TRBD1 matches at 11 bases. The CDR3 has 15 residues. V shed 0 bases and J 4 bases; nucleotides not matched to a gene: 4. Per germline, CDR1 DFQATT and CDR2 SNEGSKA (reference sequence). The CDR3 DNA reads as TGCAGTGCTAGAGATGGACAGGGGGCGGGCTATGGCTACACCTTC. Protein sequence: CSARDGQGAGYGYTF.

The chain combines TRBV6-2 or TRBV6-3 with TRBJ2-5; D unresolved. This CDR3 spans 13 amino acids. The V gene lost 8 bases and the J gene lost 13 bases, with 23 bases spanning the gap. Germline V gene sequence: CDR1 MNHEY, CDR2 SVGEGT. The CDR3 region is CASGDLFHYELYF. The CDR3 region has the DNA TGTGCCAGCGGCGATTTATTCCACTACGAGTTGTACTTC.

Of note for this clonotype: The junction does not match germline at one end; this may be a read error. The gene calls are TRBV11-3 and TRBJ2-7, with D possibly TRBD2 on 5 matching bases. The CDR3 loop spans 13 amino acids. Germline CDR1 reads SGHNT; CDR2 reads YENEEA. This CDR3 reads CASGLGSGGEQYF. CDR3 in DNA: TGTGCCAGCGGCTTAGGTAGTGGAGGCGAGCAGTACTTC. Supplemented by reference TRBV11-3 and TRBJ2-7, the full variable domain reads EAGVVQSPRYKIIEKKQPVAFWCNPISGHNTLYWYLQNLGQGPELLIRYENEEAVDDSQLPKDRFSAERLKGVDSTLKIQPAELGDSAVYLCASGLGSGGEQYFGPGTRLTVT.

CDR3 in amino acids: CSARRANYEAFF. The DNA of the CDR3 is TGCAGTGCTAGAAGGGCCAACTATGAAGCTTTCTTT. The rearrangement joins TRBV20-1 to TRBJ1-1, with D unclear. The CDR3 runs to 12 residues. Looked up from germline, CDR1 is DFQATT and CDR2 is SNEGSKA (reference sequence). Deletions cut 2 bases from V and 7 bases from J, with 11 bases between.

The genes are TRBV5-1 and TRBJ2-5; TRBD1 might be the D (5 bases). The end of the DNA is better explained by TRBJ2-7, so the J call may be wrong. Germline values: CDR1 SGHRS, CDR2 YFSETQ. The CDR3 is 15 amino acids. The CDR3 bases are TGCGCCAGCAGCTTGGGACAGTTATTAATATACGAGCAGTACTTC. As protein: CASSLGQLLIYEQYF.

The chain links TRBV6-6 to TRBJ2-3; 7 nucleotides match TRBD1. Trimming cost V 4 bases and J 5 bases; bases outside gene matches: 6. In germline, CDR1 is MNHNY, CDR2 SVGAGI (reference sequence). This CDR3 region has 14 residues. The CDR3 nucleotides read TGTGCCAGCAGTTTCCAGGGGGAAGGAGATACGCAGTATTTT. It codes for CASSFQGEGDTQYF.